This T cell receptor beta chain was identified in a study of tumor and adjacent non-tumor tissue in lung cancer. Notes on the study in general: Shorter survival was associated with higher TCR diversity in tumors. In normal lung, the top 100 clones were significantly more dominant than in tumor.

The CDR3 consists of 13 residues. V was cut by 6 bases and J by 2 bases, with 8 bases left in between. This sample's RNA came from whole unsorted tissue. Distant lung tissue was collected more than 3 cm away from the tumor edge. Donors were chemotherapy-naive, newly diagnosed lung cancer surgical patients in China, August–late 2014. TCRbeta libraries were built with three rounds of nested PCR, modified from ARM-PCR. TCRdb passed the multiplex PCR reads through MiXCR, listing each CDR3 protein once. Found here are 90,000 to 100,000 distinct CDR3 sequences, more than 80% of them singletons; the top ten hold under 40%. In the case of this clonotype: Its specificity is not known. This clone may be a read error of a much larger clone one base away.

The gene calls are TRBV12-3 or TRBV12-4 and TRBJ2-1, with a tentative D call TRBD1 (6 bases). This sequence originates from a man in his fifties or sixties with small cell lung cancer. Material: distant non-tumor lung tissue. The CDR3 region is CASRQGAYNEQFF. The DNA of the CDR3 is TGTGCCAGCAGACAGGGAGCCTACAATGAGCAGTTCTTC.